The T cell receptor beta chain under discussion was sequenced for a study of blood T cell repertoires in COVID-19 (dated by TCRdb to 2020 to 2022). A note on the overall study: Samples from collaborators originated in the United States, Italy and Spain and spanned both the acute and convalescent phases of COVID-19. The samples were drawn from two sources: the first 160 participants of the ongoing ImmuneRACE study, and 1,000 to 1,500 subjects contributed by 6 global collaborators. Where HLA class I and class II types were available, the types were taken from metadata supplied by the sample provider, not from assay-based typing. Nearly every sample came with metadata listing a de-identified subject ID, COVID-19 status, age in years and sex. The material from the prospective study consisted of cDNA or gDNA derived from T cells, B-cell-depleted T cells, or PBMCs. Subjects who had been exposed to COVID-19, were actively infected with it, or had recovered from it provided the deeply sampled blood TCRbeta repertoires that made up the dataset. The repertoires were made available in a free public database intended to serve as a resource for research on the immune response to SARS-CoV-2. Results and caveats for the whole study, not just this receptor: How much clinical and demographic metadata was included differed by source and by participant, and the metadata was provided uncurated.

This clone was seen just once. Its antigen specificity is not known. The input lacks base qualities; no much larger clone sits a single base away. TCRbeta CDR3 regions were amplified from genomic DNA by means of the immunoSEQ Assay, a bias-controlled multiplex PCR. On the authors' methods: Within the assay, amplification of reference gene primers was used to estimate how many nucleated cells each sample contained. To quantify the absolute abundance of each unique TCRbeta CDR3 rearrangement, sequence reads were collapsed and filtered. Productive Simpson clonality was computed per sample as the square root of Simpson's diversity index over productive rearrangements. The table was pulled from immuneACCESS by TCRdb, which kept in-frame rearrangements only. Such tables lose some clones; where checked, under half of the loss comes from unresolved V genes, and the rest has no known cause. V and J calls and clone size are copied from that table; D and trimming were computed from the DNA. Within this sample are about 230,000 clones, with over 65% of them counted one time only. Around 2.5% of the sample lies in the top ten.

Looking up the germline V gene (reference sequence) yields CDR1 LNHDA and CDR2 SQIVND. From the cysteine up to the phenylalanine, the CDR3 has a length of 17 residues. Of the read, only the CDR3 DNA is kept; its 51 bases are in frame from base 1. The germline V end is reduced by 2 bases and the J end by 2 bases; junction bases left unmatched: 4. Collaborating institutions collected whole blood in K2EDTA tubes following their own protocols. For TCRbeta analysis, collaborators shipped samples as frozen whole blood, isolated PBMCs, or DNA extracted from either of those sample types. Here the chain combines TRBV19 and TRBJ2-2; 11 junctional bases match TRBD2. The material sequenced was peripheral blood. The TCR comes from a woman aged 65 to 85 with active or convalescent COVID-19. The sequenced DNA: TGTGCCAGTAGTATAACTAGCGGGAGAGGTAACACCGGGGAGCTGTTTTTT. It specifies CASSITSGRGNTGELFF. Supplemented by the reference TRBV19 and TRBJ2-2 proteins around the CDR3, the complete variable domain is DGGITQSPKYLFRKEGQNVTLSCEQNLNHDAMYWYRQDPGQGLRLIYYSQIVNDFQKGDIAEGYSVSREKKESFPLTVTSAQKNPTAFYLCASSITSGRGNTGELFFGEGSRLTVL.